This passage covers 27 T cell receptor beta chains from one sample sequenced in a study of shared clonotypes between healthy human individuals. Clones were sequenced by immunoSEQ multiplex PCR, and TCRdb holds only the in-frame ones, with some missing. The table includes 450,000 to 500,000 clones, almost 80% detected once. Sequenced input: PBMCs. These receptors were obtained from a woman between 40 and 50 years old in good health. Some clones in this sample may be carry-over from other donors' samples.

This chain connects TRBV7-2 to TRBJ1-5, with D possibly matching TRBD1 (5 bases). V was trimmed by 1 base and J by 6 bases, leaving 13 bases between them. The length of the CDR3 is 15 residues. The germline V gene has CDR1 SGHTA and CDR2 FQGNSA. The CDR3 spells CASSLGGGLAQPQHF. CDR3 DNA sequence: TGTGCCAGCAGCTTAGGCGGGGGACTGGCTCAGCCCCAGCATTTT. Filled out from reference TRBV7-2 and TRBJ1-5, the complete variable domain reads GAGVSQSPSNKVTEKGKDVELRCDPISGHTALYWYRQSLGQGLEFLIYFQGNSAPDKSGLPSDRFSAERTGGSVSTLTIQRTQQEDSAVYLCASSLGGGLAQPQHFGDGTRLSIL.

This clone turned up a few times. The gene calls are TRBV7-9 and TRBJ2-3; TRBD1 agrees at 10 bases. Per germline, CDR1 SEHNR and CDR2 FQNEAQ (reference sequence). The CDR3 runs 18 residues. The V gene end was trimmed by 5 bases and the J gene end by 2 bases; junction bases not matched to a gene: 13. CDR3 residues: CASSPRDRGLFFTDTQYF. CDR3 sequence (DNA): TGTGCCAGCAGCCCCCGGGACAGGGGTTTATTTTTCACAGATACGCAGTATTTT.

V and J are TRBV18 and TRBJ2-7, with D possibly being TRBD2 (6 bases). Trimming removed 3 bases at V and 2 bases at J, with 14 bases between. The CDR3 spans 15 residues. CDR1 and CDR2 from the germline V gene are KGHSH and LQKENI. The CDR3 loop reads CASSPRASDTYEQYF. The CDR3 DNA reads TGTGCCAGCTCACCTCGGGCTAGCGACACCTACGAGCAGTACTTC.

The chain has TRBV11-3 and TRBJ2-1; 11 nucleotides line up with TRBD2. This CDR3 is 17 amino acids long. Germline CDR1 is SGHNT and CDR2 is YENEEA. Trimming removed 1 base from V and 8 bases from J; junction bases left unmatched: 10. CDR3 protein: CASSLGGLAALGDEQFF. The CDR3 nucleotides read TGTGCCAGCAGCTTAGGGGGACTAGCGGCCTTGGGGGATGAGCAGTTCTTC.

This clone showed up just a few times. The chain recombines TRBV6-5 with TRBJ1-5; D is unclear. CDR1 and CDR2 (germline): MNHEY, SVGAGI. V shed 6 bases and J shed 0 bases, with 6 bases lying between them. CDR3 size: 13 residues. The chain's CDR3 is CASRPGSNQPQHF. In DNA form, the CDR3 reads TGTGCCAGCAGGCCGGGTAGCAATCAGCCCCAGCATTTT.

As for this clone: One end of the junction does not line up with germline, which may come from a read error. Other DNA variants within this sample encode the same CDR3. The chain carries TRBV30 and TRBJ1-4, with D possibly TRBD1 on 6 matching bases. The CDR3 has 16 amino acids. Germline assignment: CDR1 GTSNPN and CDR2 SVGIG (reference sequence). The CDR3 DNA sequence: TGTGCCTGGAGCGCCATTCCACAGGGATCTAATGAAAAACTGCTTTTT. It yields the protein CAWSAIPQGSNEKLLF.

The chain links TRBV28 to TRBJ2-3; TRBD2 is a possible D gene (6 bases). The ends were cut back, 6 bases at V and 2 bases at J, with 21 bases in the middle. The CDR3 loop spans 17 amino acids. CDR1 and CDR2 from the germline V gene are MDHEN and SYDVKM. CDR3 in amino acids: CASSHPWGGQTTDTQYF. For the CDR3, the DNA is TGTGCCAGCAGCCACCCTTGGGGAGGACAAACCACAGATACGCAGTATTTT.

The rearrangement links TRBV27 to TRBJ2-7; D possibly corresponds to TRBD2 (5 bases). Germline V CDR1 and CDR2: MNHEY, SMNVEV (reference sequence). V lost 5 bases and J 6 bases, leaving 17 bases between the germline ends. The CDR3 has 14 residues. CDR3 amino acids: CASSERDPASEQYF. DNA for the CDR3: TGTGCCAGCAGTGAACGGGATCCGGCCTCCGAGCAGTACTTC.

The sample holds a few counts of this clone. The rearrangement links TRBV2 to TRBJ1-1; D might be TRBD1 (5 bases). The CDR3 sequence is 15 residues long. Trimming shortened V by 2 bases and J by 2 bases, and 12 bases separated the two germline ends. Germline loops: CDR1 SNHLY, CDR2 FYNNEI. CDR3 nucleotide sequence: TGTGCCAGCAGTGAACAGGGCGTATCAAACACTGAAGCTTTCTTT. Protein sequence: CASSEQGVSNTEAFF.

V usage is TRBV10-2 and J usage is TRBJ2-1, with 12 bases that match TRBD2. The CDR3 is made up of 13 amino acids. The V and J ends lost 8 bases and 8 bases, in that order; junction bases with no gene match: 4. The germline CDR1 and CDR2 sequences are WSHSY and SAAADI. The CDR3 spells CASRLAGEDEQFF. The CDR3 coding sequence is TGCGCCAGCCGACTAGCGGGAGAGGATGAGCAGTTCTTC.

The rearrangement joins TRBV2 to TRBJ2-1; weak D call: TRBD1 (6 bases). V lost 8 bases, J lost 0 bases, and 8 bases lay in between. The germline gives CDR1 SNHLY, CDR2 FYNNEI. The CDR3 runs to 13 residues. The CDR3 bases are TGTGCCAGCGGGGACATCTCCTACAATGAGCAGTTCTTC. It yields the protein CASGDISYNEQFF.

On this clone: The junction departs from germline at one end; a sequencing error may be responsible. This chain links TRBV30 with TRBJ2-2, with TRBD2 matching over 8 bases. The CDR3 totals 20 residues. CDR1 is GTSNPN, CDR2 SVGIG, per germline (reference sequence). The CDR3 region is CAWTMRGKLAEPLNTGDLFF. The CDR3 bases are TGTGCCTGGACCATGCGGGGGAAACTAGCGGAGCCGCTGAACACCGGGGATCTGTTTTTT.

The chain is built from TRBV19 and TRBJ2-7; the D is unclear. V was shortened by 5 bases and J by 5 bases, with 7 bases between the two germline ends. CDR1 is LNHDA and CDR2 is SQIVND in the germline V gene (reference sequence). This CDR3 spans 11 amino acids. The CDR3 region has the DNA TGTGCCAGTAGTGCCTACAACGAGCAGTACTTC. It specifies CASSAYNEQYF.

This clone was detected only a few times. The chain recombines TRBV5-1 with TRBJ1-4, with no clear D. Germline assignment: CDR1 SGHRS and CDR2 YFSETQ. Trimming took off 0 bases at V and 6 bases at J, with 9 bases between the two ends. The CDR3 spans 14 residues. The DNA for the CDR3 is TGCGCCAGCAGCTTGGATCCCCTGGATGAAAAACTGTTTTTT. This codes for CASSLDPLDEKLFF.

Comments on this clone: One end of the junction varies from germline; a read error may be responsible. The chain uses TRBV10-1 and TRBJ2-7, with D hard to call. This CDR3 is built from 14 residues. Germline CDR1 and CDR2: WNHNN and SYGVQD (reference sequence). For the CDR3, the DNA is TGCGCCAGCAGTGAGTCTTCACAGAGCGCCGAGCGGTACTTC. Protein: CASSESSQSAERYF.

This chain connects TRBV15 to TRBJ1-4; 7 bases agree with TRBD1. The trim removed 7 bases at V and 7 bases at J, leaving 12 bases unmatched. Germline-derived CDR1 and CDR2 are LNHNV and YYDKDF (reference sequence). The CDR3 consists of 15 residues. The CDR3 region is CATNHRQGGGEKLFF. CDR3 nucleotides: TGTGCCACCAACCACCGACAGGGAGGGGGTGAAAAACTGTTTTTT. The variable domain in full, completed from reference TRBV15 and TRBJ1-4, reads DAMVIQNPRYQVTQFGKPVTLSCSQTLNHNVMYWYQQKSSQAPKLLFHYYDKDFNNEADTPDNFQSRRPNTSFCFLDIRSPGLGDTAMYLCATNHRQGGGEKLFFGSGTQLSVL.

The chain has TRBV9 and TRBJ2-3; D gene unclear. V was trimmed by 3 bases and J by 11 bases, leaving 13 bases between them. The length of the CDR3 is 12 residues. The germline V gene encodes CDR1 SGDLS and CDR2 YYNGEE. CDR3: CASSATMLEQYF. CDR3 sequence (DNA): TGTGCCAGCAGCGCCACAATGTTGGAGCAGTATTTT.

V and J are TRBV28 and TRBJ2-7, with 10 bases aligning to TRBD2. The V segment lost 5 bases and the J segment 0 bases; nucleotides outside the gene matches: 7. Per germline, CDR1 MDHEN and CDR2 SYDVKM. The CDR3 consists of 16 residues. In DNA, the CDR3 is TGTGCCAGCAGTGCTAGCGGGAGTTACTCCTCCTACGAGCAGTACTTC. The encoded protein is CASSASGSYSSYEQYF.

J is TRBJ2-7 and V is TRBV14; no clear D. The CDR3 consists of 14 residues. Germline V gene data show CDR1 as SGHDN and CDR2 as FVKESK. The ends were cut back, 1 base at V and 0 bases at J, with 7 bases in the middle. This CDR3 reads CASSQVQSSYEQYF. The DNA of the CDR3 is TGTGCCAGCAGCCAAGTTCAGAGCTCCTACGAGCAGTACTTC. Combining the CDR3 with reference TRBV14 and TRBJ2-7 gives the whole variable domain EAGVTQFPSHSVIEKGQTVTLRCDPISGHDNLYWYRRVMGKEIKFLLHFVKESKQDESGMPNNRFLAERTGGTYSTLKVQPAELEDSGVYFCASSQVQSSYEQYFGPGTRLTVT.

The CDR3 bases are TGTGCCAGCAGCCAGACAGGGATGGTATTTGATACGCAGTATTTT. Encoded protein: CASSQTGMVFDTQYF. This chain joins TRBV5-4 and TRBJ2-3; the match to TRBD1 covers 7 bases. Germline V gives CDR1 SGHNT, CDR2 YYREEE (reference sequence). The CDR3 length is 15 residues. After removal of 4 bases from V and 6 bases from J, the junction contained 11 bases not matched to a gene.

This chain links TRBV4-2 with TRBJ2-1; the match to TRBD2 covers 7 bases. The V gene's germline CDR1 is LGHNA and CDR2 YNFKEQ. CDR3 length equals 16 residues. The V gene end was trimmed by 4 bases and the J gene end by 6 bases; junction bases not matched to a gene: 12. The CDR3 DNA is TGTGCCAGCAGCCTGTACGGGGCGGGAGTGGGCAATGAGCAGTTCTTC. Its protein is CASSLYGAGVGNEQFF.

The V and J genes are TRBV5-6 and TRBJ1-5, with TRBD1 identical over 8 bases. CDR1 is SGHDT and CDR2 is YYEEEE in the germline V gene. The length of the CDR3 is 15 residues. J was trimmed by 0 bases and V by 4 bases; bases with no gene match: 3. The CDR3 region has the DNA TGTGCCAGCAGCCGGACAGGGAATAGCAATCAGCCCCAGCATTTT. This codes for CASSRTGNSNQPQHF.

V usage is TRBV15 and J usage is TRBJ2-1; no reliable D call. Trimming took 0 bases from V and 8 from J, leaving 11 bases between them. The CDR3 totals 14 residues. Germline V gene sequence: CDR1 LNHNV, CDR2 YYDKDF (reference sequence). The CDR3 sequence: CATSRDSYGDEQFF. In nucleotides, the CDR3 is TGTGCCACCAGCAGAGATAGTTATGGAGATGAGCAGTTCTTC.

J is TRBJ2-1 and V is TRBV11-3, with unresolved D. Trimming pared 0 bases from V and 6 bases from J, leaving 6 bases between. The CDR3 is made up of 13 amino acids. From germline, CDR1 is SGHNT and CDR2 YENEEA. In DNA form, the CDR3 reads TGTGCCAGCAGCTTAGATCTGGCCAATGAGCAGTTCTTC. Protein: CASSLDLANEQFF. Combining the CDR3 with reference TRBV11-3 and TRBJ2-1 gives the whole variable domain EAGVVQSPRYKIIEKKQPVAFWCNPISGHNTLYWYLQNLGQGPELLIRYENEEAVDDSQLPKDRFSAERLKGVDSTLKIQPAELGDSAVYLCASSLDLANEQFFGPGTRLTVL.

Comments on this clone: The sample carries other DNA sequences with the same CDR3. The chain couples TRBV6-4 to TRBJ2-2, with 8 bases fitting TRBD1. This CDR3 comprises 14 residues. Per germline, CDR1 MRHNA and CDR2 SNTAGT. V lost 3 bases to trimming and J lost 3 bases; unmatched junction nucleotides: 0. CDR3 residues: CASSEGQDTGELFF. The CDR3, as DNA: TGTGCCAGCAGTGAGGGACAGGACACCGGGGAGCTGTTTTTT.

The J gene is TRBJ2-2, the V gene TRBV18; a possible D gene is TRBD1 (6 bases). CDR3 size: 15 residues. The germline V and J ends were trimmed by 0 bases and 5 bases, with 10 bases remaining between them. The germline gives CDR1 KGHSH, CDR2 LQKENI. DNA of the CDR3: TGTGCCAGCTCACCACCCCAGACAGGAACCGGGGAGCTGTTTTTT. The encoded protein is CASSPPQTGTGELFF. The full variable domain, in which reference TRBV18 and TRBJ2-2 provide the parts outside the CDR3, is NAGVMQNPRHLVRRRGQEARLRCSPMKGHSHVYWYRQLPEEGLKFMVYLQKENIIDESGMPKERFSAEFPKEGPSILRIQQVVRGDSAAYFCASSPPQTGTGELFFGEGSRLTVL.

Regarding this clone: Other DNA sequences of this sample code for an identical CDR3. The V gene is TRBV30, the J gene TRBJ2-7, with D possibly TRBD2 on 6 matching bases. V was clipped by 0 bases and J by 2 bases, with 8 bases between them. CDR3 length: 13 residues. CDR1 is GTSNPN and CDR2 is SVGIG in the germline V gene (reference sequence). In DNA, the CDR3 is TGTGCCTGGAGTGTAGGAGGGACCTACGAGCAGTACTTC. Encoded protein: CAWSVGGTYEQYF.